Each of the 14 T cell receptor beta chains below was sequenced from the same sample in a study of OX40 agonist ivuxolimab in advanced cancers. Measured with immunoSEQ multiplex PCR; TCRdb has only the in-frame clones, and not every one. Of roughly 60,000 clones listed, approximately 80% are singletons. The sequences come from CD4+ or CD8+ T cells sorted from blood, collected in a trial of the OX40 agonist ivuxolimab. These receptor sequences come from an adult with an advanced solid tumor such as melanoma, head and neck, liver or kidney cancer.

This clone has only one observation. The CDR3 DNA follows: TGCGCCAGCAGCGATGGACTAGCGGAGTGGAATGAGCAGTTCTTC. Translated: CASSDGLAEWNEQFF. The genes are TRBV5-1 and TRBJ2-1; TRBD2 aligns across 10 bases. CDR1 is SGHRS, CDR2 YFSETQ, per germline. The CDR3 has 15 residues. J lost 7 bases, V lost 4 bases, and 8 bases had no gene match.

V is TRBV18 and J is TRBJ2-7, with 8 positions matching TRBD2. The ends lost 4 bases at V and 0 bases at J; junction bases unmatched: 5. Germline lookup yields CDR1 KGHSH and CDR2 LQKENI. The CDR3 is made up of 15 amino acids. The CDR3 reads CASSLSGASSYEQYV. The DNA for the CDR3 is TGTGCCAGCTCACTTAGCGGGGCTAGCTCCTACGAGCAGTACGTC.

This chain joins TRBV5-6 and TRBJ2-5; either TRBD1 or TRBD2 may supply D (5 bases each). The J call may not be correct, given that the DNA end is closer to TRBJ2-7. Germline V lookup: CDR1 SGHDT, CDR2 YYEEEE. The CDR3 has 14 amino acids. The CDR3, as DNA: TGTGCCAGCAGCTTGGGAGGGGTGACTTACGAGCAGTACTTC. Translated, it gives CASSLGGVTYEQYF.

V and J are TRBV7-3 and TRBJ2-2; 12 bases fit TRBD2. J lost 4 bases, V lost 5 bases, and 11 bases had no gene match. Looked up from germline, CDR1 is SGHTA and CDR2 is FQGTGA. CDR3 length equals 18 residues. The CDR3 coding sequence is TGTGCCAGCAGCGAGACTAGCGGGAGTTACGGTATCACCGGGGAGCTGTTTTTT. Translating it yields CASSETSGSYGITGELFF.

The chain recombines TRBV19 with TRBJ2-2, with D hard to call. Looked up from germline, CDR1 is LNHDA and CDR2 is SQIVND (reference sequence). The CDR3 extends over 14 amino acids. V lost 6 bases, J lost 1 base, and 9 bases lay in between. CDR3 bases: TGTGCCAGTAGCCCGACGGTGAACACCGGGGAGCTGTTTTTT. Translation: CASSPTVNTGELFF. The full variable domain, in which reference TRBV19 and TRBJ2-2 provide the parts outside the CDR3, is DGGITQSPKYLFRKEGQNVTLSCEQNLNHDAMYWYRQDPGQGLRLIYYSQIVNDFQKGDIAEGYSVSREKKESFPLTVTSAQKNPTAFYLCASSPTVNTGELFFGEGSRLTVL.

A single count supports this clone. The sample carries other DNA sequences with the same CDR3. Here the CDR3 reads CASSPSSYNEQFF. CDR3 coding DNA: TGTGCCAGCAGTCCGAGCTCCTACAATGAGCAGTTCTTC. This chain uses TRBV7-9 with TRBJ2-1; D is unresolved. Between the trimmed V and J ends, which lost 6 bases and 0 bases, there was a span of 6 bases. Looked up from germline, CDR1 is SEHNR and CDR2 is FQNEAQ (reference sequence). The CDR3 length is 13 residues.

CDR3 nucleotides: TGTGCCAGCAGCCCGACGCGGACGGCCTACACTGAAGCTTTCTTT. Translating gives CASSPTRTAYTEAFF. The chain employs TRBV11-3 and TRBJ1-1; D gene uncertain. The CDR3 is made up of 15 amino acids. V lost 5 bases to trimming and J lost 3 bases, with 16 bases between them. Germline V lookup: CDR1 SGHNT, CDR2 YENEEA.

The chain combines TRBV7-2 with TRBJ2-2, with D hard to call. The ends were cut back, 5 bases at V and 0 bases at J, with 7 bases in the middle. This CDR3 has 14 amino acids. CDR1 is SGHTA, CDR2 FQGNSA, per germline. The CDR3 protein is CASSLDPNTGELFF. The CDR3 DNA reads TGTGCCAGCAGCCTAGACCCGAACACCGGGGAGCTGTTTTTT.

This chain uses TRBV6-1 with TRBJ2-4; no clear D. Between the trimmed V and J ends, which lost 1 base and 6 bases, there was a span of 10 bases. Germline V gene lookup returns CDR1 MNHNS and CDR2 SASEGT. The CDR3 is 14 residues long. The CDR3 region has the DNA TGTGCCAGCAGTGAAGGTGGCAGAGGAAACATTCAGTACTTC. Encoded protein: CASSEGGRGNIQYF.

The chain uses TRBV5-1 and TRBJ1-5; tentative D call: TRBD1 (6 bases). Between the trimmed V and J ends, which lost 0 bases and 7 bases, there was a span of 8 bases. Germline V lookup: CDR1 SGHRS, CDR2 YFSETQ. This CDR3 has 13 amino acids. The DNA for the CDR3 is TGCGCCAGCAGCTTGGAGGGGGGGCAGCCCCAGCATTTT. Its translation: CASSLEGGQPQHF.

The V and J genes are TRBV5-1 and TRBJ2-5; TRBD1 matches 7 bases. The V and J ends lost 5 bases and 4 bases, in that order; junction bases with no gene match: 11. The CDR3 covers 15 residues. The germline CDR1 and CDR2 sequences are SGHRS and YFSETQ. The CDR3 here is CASRTGMDFGETQYF. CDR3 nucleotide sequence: TGCGCCAGCAGGACAGGGATGGATTTCGGAGAGACCCAGTACTTC.

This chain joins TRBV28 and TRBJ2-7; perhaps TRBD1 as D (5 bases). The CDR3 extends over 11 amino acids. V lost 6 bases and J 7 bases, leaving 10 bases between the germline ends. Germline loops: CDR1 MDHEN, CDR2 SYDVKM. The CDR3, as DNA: TGTGCCAGCAGCCCTTACAGGGAGCAGTACTTC. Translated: CASSPYREQYF.

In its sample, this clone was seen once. The CDR3 DNA is TGTGCCAGCAGCAAAGGACAGGCCCCCGGGAACACCATATATTTT. Translating gives CASSKGQAPGNTIYF. The J gene is TRBJ1-3, the V gene TRBV6-6, with 7 bases fitting TRBD1. Looked up from germline, CDR1 is MNHNY and CDR2 is SVGAGI (reference sequence). The CDR3 runs 15 residues. V was clipped by 6 bases and J by 7 bases; unmatched bases: 12.

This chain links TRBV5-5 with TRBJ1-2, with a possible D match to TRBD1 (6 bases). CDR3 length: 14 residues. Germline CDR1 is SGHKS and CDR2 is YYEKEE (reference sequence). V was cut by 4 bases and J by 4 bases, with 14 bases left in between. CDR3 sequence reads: CASSPRSGAYGYTF. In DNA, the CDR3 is TGTGCCAGCAGCCCCCGGTCGGGGGCCTATGGCTACACCTTC.